This T cell receptor beta chain was identified in a study of cytomegalovirus exposure and HLA in healthy donors. Findings and limits, study-wide: Across HLA loci, a later analysis found differing TCR association rates, with DRB1 most and HLA-C fewest.

As to this clone: Its antigen remains unknown.

Despite likely unrecorded immune exposures, the donors were nominally healthy at the time of sampling. In the PCR, 60 Vbeta and 13 Jbeta primers were used. Sequenced by immunoSEQ multiplex PCR; TCRdb stores in-frame clones only, minus some. Of 200,000 to 250,000 clones detected, roughly 82% appear once; the ten largest clones hold around 5.4%. Per germline, CDR1 MNHNS and CDR2 SASEGT. The CDR3 spans 14 residues. V was shortened by 10 bases and J by 5 bases, with 15 bases between the two germline ends. Material: PBMCs. The rearrangement uses TRBV6-1 and TRBJ1-6; no clear D. The TCR sequence derives from a woman between 40 and 55 years old in good health and CMV-seropositive. The CDR3 DNA is TGTGCCACCACCTTACTAATTGATAATTCACCCCTCCACTTT. This sequence encodes CATTLLIDNSPLHF.